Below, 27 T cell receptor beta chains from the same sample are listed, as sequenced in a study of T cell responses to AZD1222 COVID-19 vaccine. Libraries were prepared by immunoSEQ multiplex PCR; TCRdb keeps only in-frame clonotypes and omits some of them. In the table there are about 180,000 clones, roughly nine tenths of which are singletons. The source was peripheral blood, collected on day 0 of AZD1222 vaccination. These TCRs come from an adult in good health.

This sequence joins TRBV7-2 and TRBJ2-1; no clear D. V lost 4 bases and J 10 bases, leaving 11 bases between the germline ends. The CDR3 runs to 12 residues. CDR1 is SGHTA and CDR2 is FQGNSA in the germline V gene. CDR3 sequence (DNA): TGTGCCAGCAGCTCCTTCCTCCTCGAGCAGTTCTTC. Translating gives CASSSFLLEQFF.

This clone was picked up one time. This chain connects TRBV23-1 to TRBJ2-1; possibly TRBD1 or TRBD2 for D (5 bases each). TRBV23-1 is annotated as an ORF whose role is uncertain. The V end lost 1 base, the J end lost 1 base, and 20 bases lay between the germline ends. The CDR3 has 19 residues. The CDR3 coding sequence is TGCGCCAGCAGTCAATTCGAAGGGACGGATGAAGAATCCTACAATGAGCAGTTCTTC. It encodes CASSQFEGTDEESYNEQFF.

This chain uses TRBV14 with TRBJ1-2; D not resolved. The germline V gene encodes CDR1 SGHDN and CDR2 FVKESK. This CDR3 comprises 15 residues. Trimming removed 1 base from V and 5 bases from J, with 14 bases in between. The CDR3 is CASSQVGNLGYGYTF. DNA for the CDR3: TGTGCCAGCAGCCAAGTTGGGAACCTCGGATATGGCTACACCTTC.

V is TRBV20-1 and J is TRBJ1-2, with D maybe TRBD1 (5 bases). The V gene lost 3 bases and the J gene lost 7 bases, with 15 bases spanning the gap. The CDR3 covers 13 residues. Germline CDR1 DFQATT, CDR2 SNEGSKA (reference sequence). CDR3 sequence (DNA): TGCAGTGCTAGTGGGGACCCCGTTCCTGGCTACACCTTC. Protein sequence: CSASGDPVPGYTF.

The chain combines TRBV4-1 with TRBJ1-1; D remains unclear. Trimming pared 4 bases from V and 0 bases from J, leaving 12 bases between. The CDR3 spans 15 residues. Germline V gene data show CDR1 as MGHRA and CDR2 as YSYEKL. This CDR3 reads CASSRGGIMNTEAFF. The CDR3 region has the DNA TGCGCCAGCAGCCGGGGAGGGATCATGAACACTGAAGCTTTCTTT.

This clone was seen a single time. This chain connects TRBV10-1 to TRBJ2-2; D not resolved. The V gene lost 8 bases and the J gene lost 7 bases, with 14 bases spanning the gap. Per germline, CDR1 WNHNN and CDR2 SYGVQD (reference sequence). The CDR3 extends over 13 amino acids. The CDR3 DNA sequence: TGCGCCAGCGGAGTGAGCGCTAACGGGGAGCTGTTTTTT. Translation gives CASGVSANGELFF.

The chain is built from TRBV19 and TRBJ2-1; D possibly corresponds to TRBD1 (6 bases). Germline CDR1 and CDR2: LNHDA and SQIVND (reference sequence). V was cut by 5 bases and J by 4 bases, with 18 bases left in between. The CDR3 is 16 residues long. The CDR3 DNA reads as TGTGCCAGTAGTCCTCGACAGGAGACCCCTTACAATGAGCAGTTCTTC. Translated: CASSPRQETPYNEQFF.

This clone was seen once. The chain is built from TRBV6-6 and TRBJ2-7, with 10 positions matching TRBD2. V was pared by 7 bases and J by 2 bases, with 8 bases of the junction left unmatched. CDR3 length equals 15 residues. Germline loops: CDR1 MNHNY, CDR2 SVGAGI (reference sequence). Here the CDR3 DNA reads TGTGCCAGCACCGATCTTAGCGGGGGGACCTACGAGCAGTACGTC. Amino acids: CASTDLSGGTYEQYV.

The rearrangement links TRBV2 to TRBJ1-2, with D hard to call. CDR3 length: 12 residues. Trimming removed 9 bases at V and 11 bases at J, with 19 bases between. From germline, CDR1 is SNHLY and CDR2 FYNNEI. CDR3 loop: CARQLPRRLYTF. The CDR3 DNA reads TGTGCCAGGCAACTTCCGCGACGGTTGTACACCTTC.

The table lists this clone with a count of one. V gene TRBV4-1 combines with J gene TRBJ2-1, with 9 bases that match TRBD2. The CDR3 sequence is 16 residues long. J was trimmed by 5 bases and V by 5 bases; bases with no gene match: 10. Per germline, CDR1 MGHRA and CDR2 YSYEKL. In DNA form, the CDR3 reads TGCGCCAGCAGCAAAACCTTAGCGGGGGCCAACAATGAGCAGTTCTTC. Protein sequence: CASSKTLAGANNEQFF.

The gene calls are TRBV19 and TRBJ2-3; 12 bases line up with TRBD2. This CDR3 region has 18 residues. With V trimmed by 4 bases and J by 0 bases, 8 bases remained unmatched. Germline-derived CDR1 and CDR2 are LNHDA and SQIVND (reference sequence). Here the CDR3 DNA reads TGTGCCAGTAGTACCGGTAGACTAGCGGGGGTAAGCACAGATACGCAGTATTTT. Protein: CASSTGRLAGVSTDTQYF.

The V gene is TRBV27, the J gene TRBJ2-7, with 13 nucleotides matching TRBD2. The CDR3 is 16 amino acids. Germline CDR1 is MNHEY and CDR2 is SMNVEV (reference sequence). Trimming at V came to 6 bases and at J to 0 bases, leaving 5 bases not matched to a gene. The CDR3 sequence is CASSLTSGGVSYEQYF. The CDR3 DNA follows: TGTGCCAGCAGCCTTACTAGCGGGGGGGTCTCCTACGAGCAGTACTTC.

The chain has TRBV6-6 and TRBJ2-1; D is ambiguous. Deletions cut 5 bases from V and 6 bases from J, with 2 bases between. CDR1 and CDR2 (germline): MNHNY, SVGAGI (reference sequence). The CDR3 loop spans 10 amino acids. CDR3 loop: CASSGNEQFF. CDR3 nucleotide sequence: TGTGCCAGCAGTGGCAATGAGCAGTTCTTC.

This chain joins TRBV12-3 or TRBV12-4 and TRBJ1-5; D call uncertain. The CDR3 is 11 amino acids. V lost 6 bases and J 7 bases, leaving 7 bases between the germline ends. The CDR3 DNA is TGTGCCAGCAGCAAGGGACAGCCCCAGCATTTT. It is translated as CASSKGQPQHF.

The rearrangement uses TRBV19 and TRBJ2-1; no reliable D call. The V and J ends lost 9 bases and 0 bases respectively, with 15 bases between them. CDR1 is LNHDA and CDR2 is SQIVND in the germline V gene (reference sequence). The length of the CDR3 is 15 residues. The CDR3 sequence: CASSEEWSSYNEQFF. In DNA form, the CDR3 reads TGTGCCAGCTCCGAAGAGTGGAGCTCCTACAATGAGCAGTTCTTC. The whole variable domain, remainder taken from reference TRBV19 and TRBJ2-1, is DGGITQSPKYLFRKEGQNVTLSCEQNLNHDAMYWYRQDPGQGLRLIYYSQIVNDFQKGDIAEGYSVSREKKESFPLTVTSAQKNPTAFYLCASSEEWSSYNEQFFGPGTRLTVL.

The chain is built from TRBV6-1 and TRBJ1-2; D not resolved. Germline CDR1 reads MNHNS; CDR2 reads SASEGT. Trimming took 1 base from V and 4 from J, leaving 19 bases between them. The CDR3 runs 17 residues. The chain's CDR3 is CASSEEVAVTSSYGYTF. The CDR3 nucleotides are TGTGCCAGCAGTGAAGAGGTGGCAGTCACCTCTAGCTATGGCTACACCTTC.

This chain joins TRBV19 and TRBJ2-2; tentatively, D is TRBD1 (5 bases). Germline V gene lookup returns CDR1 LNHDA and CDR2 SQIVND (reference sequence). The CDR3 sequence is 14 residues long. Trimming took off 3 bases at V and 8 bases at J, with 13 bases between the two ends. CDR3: CASSIGENRGELFF. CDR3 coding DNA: TGTGCCAGTAGTATTGGGGAAAACAGGGGGGAGCTGTTTTTT.

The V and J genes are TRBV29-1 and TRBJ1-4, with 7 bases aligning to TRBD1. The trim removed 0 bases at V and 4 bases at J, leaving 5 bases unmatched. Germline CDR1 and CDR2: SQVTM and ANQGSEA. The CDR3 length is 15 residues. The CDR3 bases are TGCAGCGTTGAAGAACCGGGACAGAGTAATGAAAAACTGTTTTTT. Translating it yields CSVEEPGQSNEKLFF.

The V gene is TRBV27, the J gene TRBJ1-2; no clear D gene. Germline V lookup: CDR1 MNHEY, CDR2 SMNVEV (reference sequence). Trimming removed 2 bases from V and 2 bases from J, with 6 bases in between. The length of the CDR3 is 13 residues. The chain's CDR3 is CASSLVPNYGYTF. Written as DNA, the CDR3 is TGTGCCAGCAGTTTAGTACCAAACTATGGCTACACCTTC.

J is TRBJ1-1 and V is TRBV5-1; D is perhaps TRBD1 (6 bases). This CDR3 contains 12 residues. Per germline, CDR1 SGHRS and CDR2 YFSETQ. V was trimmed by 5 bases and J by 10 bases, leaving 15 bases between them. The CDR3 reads CASRSPDSSAFF. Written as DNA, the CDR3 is TGCGCCAGCAGAAGCCCGGACAGCTCAGCTTTCTTT.

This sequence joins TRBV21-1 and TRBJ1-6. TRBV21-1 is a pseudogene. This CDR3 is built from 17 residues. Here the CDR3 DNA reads TGTGCCAGCAGCAAAGTATCCGGGGGCTCCTATAATTCACCCCTCCACTTT. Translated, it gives CASSKVSGGSYNSPLHF.

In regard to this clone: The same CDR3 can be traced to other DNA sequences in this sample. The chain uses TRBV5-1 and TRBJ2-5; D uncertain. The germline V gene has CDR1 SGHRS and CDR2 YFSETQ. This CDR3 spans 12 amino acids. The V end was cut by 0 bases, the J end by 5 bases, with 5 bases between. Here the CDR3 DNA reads TGCGCCAGCAGCTTGGTAGGGGAGACCCAGTACTTC. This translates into CASSLVGETQYF.

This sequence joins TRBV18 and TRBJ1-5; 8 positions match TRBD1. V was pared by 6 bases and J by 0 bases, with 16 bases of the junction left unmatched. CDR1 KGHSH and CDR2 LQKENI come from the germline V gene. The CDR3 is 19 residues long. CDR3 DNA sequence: TGTGCCAGCTCGTCGACAGGGGATCTCCTAAGTTTTAGCAATCAGCCCCAGCATTTT. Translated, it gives CASSSTGDLLSFSNQPQHF.

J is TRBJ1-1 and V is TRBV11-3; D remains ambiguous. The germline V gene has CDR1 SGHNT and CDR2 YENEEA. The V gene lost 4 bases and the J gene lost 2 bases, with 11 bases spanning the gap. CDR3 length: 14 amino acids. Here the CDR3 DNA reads TGTGCCAGCAGCTCAGGAGGGCTTAACACTGAAGCTTTCTTT. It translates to CASSSGGLNTEAFF.

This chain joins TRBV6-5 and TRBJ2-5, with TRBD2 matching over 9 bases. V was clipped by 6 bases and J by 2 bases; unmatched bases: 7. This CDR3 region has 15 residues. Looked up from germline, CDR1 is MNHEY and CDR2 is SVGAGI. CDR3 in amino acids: CASSETSGTQETQYF. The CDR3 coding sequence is TGTGCCAGCAGCGAGACTAGCGGTACTCAAGAGACCCAGTACTTC.

The CDR3 spells CASSQPGLIAFF. The CDR3, as DNA: TGTGCCAGCAGTCAGCCCGGGTTGATTGCTTTCTTT. This chain uses TRBV27 with TRBJ1-1; no reliable D call. V lost 5 bases to trimming and J lost 11 bases, with 15 bases between them. This CDR3 is built from 12 residues. Germline CDR1 and CDR2: MNHEY and SMNVEV (reference sequence).

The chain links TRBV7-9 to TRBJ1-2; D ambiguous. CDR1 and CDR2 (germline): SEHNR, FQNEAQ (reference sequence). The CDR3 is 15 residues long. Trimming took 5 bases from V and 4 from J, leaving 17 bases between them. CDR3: CASSIGSVGTYGYTF. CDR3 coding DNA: TGTGCCAGCAGCATAGGCAGCGTCGGAACCTATGGCTACACCTTC.